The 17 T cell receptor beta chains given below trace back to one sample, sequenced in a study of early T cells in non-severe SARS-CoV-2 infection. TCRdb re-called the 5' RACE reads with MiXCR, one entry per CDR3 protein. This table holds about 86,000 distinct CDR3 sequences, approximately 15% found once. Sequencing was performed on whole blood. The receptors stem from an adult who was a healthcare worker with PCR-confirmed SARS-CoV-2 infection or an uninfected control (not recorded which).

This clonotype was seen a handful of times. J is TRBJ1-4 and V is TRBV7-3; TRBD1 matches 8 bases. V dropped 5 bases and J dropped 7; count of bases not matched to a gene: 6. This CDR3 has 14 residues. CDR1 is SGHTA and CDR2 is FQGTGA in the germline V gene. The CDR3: CASSPDRGSEKLFF. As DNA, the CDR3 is TGTGCCAGCAGCCCTGACAGGGGAAGTGAAAAACTGTTTTTT.

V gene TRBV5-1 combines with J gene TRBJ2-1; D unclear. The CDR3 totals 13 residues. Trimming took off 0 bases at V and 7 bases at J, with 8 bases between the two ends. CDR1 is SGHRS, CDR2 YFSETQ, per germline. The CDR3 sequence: CASSLASRNEQFF. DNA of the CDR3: TGCGCCAGCAGCTTGGCCAGTCGGAATGAGCAGTTCTTC.

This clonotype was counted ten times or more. The CDR3 reads CSASQRGGTSGANVLTF. In nucleotides, the CDR3 is TGCAGTGCTAGTCAGCGGGGAGGAACCTCTGGGGCCAACGTCCTGACTTTC. This sequence joins TRBV20-1 and TRBJ2-6, with TRBD2 identical over 7 bases. Germline trimming cut 3 bases from V and 0 bases from J; bases unmatched to any gene: 8. The CDR3 contains 17 residues. CDR1 DFQATT and CDR2 SNEGSKA come from the germline V gene (reference sequence).

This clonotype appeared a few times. As DNA, the CDR3 is TGTGCCAGCAGCTTAATGGACAGCTCGAACACTGAAGCTTTCTTT. As protein: CASSLMDSSNTEAFF. V is TRBV11-2 and J is TRBJ1-1; perhaps TRBD1 as D (6 bases). Germline loops: CDR1 SGHAT, CDR2 FQNNGV. The CDR3 is 15 residues long. V was shortened by 2 bases and J by 1 base, with 11 bases between the two germline ends.

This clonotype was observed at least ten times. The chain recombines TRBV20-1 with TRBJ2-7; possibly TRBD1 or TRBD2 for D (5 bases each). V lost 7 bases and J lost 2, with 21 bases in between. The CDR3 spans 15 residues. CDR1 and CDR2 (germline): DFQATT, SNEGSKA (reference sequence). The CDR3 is CSVRGARVGAYEQYF. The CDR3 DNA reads TGCAGTGTCAGAGGCGCGAGAGTGGGGGCCTACGAGCAGTACTTC.

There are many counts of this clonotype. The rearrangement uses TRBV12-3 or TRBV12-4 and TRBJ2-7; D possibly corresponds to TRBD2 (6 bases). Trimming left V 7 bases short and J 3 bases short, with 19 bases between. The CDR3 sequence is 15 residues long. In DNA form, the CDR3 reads TGTGCCAGCACCTCCCTGGTGCAGGGAGGCTACGAGCAGTACTTC. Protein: CASTSLVQGGYEQYF.

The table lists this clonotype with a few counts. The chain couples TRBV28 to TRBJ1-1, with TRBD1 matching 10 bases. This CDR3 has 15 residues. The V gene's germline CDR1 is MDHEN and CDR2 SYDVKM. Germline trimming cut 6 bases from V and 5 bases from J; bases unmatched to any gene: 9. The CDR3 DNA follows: TGTGCCAGCAGGGATGACAGGGGGCGGGGAACTGAAGCTTTCTTT. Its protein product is CASRDDRGRGTEAFF.

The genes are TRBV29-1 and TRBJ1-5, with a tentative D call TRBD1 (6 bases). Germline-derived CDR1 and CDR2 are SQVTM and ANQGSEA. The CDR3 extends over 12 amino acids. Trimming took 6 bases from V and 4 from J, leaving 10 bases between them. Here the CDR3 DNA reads TGCAGCGTCGCAGGGGATAATCAGCCCCAGCATTTT. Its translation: CSVAGDNQPQHF.

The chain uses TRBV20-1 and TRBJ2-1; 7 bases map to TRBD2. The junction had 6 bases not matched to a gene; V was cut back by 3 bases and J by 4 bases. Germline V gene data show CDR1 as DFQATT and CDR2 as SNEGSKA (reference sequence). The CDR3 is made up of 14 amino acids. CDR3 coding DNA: TGCAGTGCTAGTGTCCTAGCGGCGTACAATGAGCAGTTCTTC. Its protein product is CSASVLAAYNEQFF.

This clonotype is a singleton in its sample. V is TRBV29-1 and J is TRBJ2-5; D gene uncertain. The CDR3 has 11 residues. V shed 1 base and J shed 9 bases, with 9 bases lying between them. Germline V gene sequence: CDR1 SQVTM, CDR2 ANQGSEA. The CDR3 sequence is CSVEVVRAQYF. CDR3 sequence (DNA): TGCAGCGTTGAAGTTGTTAGGGCCCAGTACTTC. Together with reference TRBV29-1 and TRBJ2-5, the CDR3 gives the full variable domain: SAVISQKPSRDICQRGTSLTIQCQVDSQVTMMFWYRQQPGQSLTLIATANQGSEATYESGFVIDKFPISRPNLTFSTLTVSNMSPEDSSIYLCSVEVVRAQYFGPGTRLLVL.

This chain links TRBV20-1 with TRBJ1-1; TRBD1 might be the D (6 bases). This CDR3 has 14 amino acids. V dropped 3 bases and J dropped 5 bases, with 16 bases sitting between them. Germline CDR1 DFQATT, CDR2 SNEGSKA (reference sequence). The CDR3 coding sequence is TGCAGTGCTAGGGGAGGGGGGCTTGGTACTGAAGCTTTCTTT. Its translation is CSARGGGLGTEAFF.

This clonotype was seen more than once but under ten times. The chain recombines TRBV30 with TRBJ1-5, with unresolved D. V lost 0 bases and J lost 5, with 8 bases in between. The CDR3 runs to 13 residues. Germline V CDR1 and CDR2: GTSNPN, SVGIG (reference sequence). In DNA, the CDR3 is TGTGCCTGGAGTGTCGGAAGGGATCAGCCCCAGCATTTT. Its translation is CAWSVGRDQPQHF.

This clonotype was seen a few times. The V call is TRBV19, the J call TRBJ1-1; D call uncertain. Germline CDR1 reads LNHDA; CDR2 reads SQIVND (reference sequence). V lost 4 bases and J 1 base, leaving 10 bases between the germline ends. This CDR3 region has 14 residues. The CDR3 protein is CASSTWTGNTEAFF. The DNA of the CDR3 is TGTGCCAGTAGTACCTGGACGGGGAACACTGAAGCTTTCTTT.

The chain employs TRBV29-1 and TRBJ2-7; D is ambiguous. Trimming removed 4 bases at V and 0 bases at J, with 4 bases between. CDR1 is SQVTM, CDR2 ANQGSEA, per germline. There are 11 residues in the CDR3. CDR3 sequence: CSVAFSYEQYF. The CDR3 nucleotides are TGCAGCGTTGCCTTCTCCTACGAGCAGTACTTC.

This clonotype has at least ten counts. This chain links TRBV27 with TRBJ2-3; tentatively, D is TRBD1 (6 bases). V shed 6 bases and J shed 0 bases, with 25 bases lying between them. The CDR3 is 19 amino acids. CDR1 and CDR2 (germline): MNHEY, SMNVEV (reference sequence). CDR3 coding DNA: TGTGCCAGCAGCCGAACGGGACAAACACATTACTTTAGCACAGATACGCAGTATTTT. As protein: CASSRTGQTHYFSTDTQYF.

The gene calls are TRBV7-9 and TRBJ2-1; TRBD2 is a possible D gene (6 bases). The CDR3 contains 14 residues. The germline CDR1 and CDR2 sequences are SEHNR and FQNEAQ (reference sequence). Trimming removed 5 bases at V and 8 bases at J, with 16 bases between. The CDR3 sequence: CASSGGGRRDEQFF. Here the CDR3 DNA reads TGTGCCAGCAGCGGCGGTGGTCGGAGGGATGAGCAGTTCTTC.

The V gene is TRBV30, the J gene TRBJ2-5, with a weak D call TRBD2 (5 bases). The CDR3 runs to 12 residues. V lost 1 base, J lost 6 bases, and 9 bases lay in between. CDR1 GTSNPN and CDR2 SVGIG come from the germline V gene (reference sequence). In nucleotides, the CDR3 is TGTGCCTGGAGTGGGACTCAACAGACCCAGTACTTC. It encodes CAWSGTQQTQYF.